What follows are 22 T cell receptor beta chains derived from one specimen sequenced in a study of blood T cell repertoires in COVID-19. Generated by immunoSEQ multiplex PCR, the TCRdb table keeps only in-frame clones and is missing some. Among fewer than 140,000 clones listed, over 65% were seen once. The sequencing sample was made of peripheral blood. These receptor sequences come from a man older than 75 with COVID-19, enrolled during active disease.

This chain connects TRBV5-5 to TRBJ2-5; 8 nucleotides line up with TRBD2. V shed 6 bases and J 5 bases; nucleotides not matched to a gene: 6. Looked up from germline, CDR1 is SGHKS and CDR2 is YYEKEE (reference sequence). This CDR3 is built from 13 residues. The CDR3 DNA is TGTGCCAGCATCAGCGGGAGTCGGGAGACCCAGTACTTC. Its translation is CASISGSRETQYF.

This chain links TRBV25-1 with TRBJ1-4; 7 bases match TRBD1. The V gene end was trimmed by 4 bases and the J gene end by 7 bases; junction bases not matched to a gene: 9. The CDR3 runs to 15 residues. CDR1 is MGHDK and CDR2 is SYGVNS in the germline V gene. For the CDR3, the DNA is TGTGCCAGCAGTGCGGGACAGTCCGTAGGTGAAAAACTGTTTTTT. This codes for CASSAGQSVGEKLFF.

This chain joins TRBV12-2 and TRBJ2-5; the D call of TRBD2 is as the table states it, not checked on the DNA. TRBV12-2 is a pseudogene. This CDR3 is 17 amino acids long. Here the CDR3 reads CASRLVGLLAGEETQYF. The CDR3 nucleotides are TGTGCAAGTCGCTTAGTCGGACTCCTAGCGGGAGAAGAGACCCAGTACTTC.

This clone was picked up a small number of times. This chain joins TRBV29-1 and TRBJ1-5; TRBD1 is a possible D gene (6 bases). Germline assignment: CDR1 SQVTM and CDR2 ANQGSEA. CDR3 length: 12 residues. V was trimmed by 5 bases and J by 8 bases, leaving 13 bases between them. For the CDR3, the DNA is TGCAGCGTTTCCACAGGGCTGGAGCCCCAGCATTTT. This translates into CSVSTGLEPQHF.

The chain is built from TRBV5-4 and TRBJ2-1, with 7 positions matching TRBD2. The CDR3 runs to 15 residues. The V and J ends lost 2 bases and 2 bases, in that order; junction bases with no gene match: 4. Germline CDR1 and CDR2: SGHNT and YYREEE (reference sequence). CDR3 nucleotide sequence: TGTGCCAGCAGCTTCAGTGGACTAGCCTACAATGAGCAGTTCTTC. Its translation is CASSFSGLAYNEQFF. The full variable domain, in which reference TRBV5-4 and TRBJ2-1 provide the parts outside the CDR3, is ETGVTQSPTHLIKTRGQQVTLRCSSQSGHNTVSWYQQALGQGPQFIFQYYREEENGRGNFPPRFSGLQFPNYSSELNVNALELDDSALYLCASSFSGLAYNEQFFGPGTRLTVL.

This chain links TRBV28 with TRBJ1-2; TRBD1 aligns across 8 bases. With 3 bases clipped from V and 2 bases from J, the junction kept 5 bases outside the gene matches. Per germline, CDR1 MDHEN and CDR2 SYDVKM. The CDR3 has 15 residues. The CDR3 DNA reads as TGTGCCAGCAGTTTGACAGGGGAAAAAAACTATGGCTACACCTTC. This sequence encodes CASSLTGEKNYGYTF.

The chain couples TRBV6-5 to TRBJ1-3; 8 bases fit TRBD1. After removal of 0 bases from V and 2 bases from J, the junction contained 3 bases not matched to a gene. The CDR3 has 16 residues. Per the germline V gene, CDR1 is MNHEY and CDR2 is SVGAGI. The CDR3 protein is CASSYSQGGTGNTIYF. The CDR3 DNA is TGTGCCAGCAGTTACTCACAGGGGGGAACTGGAAACACCATATATTTT.

This chain links TRBV7-6 with TRBJ1-1, with D perhaps TRBD1 (5 bases). Trimming took off 3 bases at V and 3 bases at J, with 14 bases between the two ends. The CDR3 spans 15 residues. Germline CDR1 reads SGHVS; CDR2 reads FNYEAQ. CDR3 residues: CASSLALGGDTEAFF. The CDR3 nucleotides are TGTGCCAGCAGCTTGGCCCTGGGAGGGGACACTGAAGCTTTCTTT.

The chain joins TRBV28 to TRBJ1-5; D is uncertain. CDR3 length: 16 amino acids. V lost 10 bases and J 0 bases, leaving 19 bases between the germline ends. Germline-derived CDR1 and CDR2 are MDHEN and SYDVKM. The CDR3, as DNA: TGTGCCACCAAACCCGACAACAGTTATAGCAATCAGCCCCAGCATTTT. The encoded protein is CATKPDNSYSNQPQHF.

A single count supports this clone. The chain carries TRBV28 and TRBJ2-6; possible D gene TRBD1, 6 bases. Trimming took off 3 bases at V and 0 bases at J, with 6 bases between the two ends. CDR1 MDHEN and CDR2 SYDVKM come from the germline V gene. The length of the CDR3 is 15 residues. The CDR3 coding sequence is TGTGCCAGCAGTTTGGACAGCTCTGGGGCCAACGTCCTGACTTTC. Residues: CASSLDSSGANVLTF.

The rearrangement uses TRBV4-2 and TRBJ2-2, with 9 positions matching TRBD1. V lost 8 bases and J lost 7; bases outside the gene matches: 2. Germline V gene sequence: CDR1 LGHNA, CDR2 YNFKEQ. The CDR3 spans 12 residues. The CDR3 region is CASHRGHGELFF. The CDR3, as DNA: TGTGCCAGCCACAGGGGGCACGGGGAGCTGTTTTTT.

This chain connects TRBV28 to TRBJ2-4, with 14 bases aligning to TRBD2. The V and J ends lost 6 bases and 6 bases, in that order; junction bases with no gene match: 10. CDR1 and CDR2 (germline): MDHEN, SYDVKM. CDR3 length: 17 residues. The CDR3 protein is CASRPPGLAGDRNIQYF. CDR3 bases: TGTGCCAGCAGGCCGCCGGGACTAGCGGGAGATAGAAACATTCAGTACTTC.

The V and J genes are TRBV2 and TRBJ2-7, with a tentative D call TRBD2 (5 bases). Germline-derived CDR1 and CDR2 are SNHLY and FYNNEI. The V end was cut by 5 bases, the J end by 6 bases, with 17 bases between. The CDR3 runs to 14 residues. For the CDR3, the DNA is TGTGCCAGCAGTTATATCCGGGAAACGGGCGAGCAGTACTTC. Its translation: CASSYIRETGEQYF.

This clone appeared once. The chain joins TRBV11-3 to TRBJ2-1; 7 nucleotides line up with TRBD1. The CDR3 extends over 15 amino acids. Germline V gene sequence: CDR1 SGHNT, CDR2 YENEEA. V trimming: 5 bases; J trimming: 0 bases; junction bases outside the gene matches: 4. The CDR3: CASSQGQSSYNEQFF. CDR3 DNA sequence: TGTGCCAGCAGCCAGGGACAGAGCTCCTACAATGAGCAGTTCTTC.

This chain connects TRBV7-8 to TRBJ2-3; the D gene is possibly TRBD2 (6 bases). Per germline, CDR1 SGHVS and CDR2 FQNEAQ. Trimming removed 2 bases from V and 4 bases from J, with 13 bases in between. The CDR3 spans 15 residues. CDR3: CASSLRHRGSDTQYF. CDR3 DNA sequence: TGTGCCAGCAGCTTACGTCACCGGGGGTCAGATACGCAGTATTTT.

The chain links TRBV6-5 to TRBJ2-2; 9 positions agree with TRBD1. Germline CDR1 and CDR2: MNHEY and SVGAGI. This CDR3 has 15 amino acids. Trimming took 6 bases from V and 4 from J; bases not matched to a gene: 6. Here the CDR3 reads CASRIGQGFTGELFF. The CDR3 DNA follows: TGTGCCAGCAGGATCGGACAGGGGTTCACCGGGGAGCTGTTTTTT.

Concerning this clone itself: Other DNA sequences in this sample translate to the same CDR3. This chain connects TRBV7-6 to TRBJ1-3; the D gene is possibly TRBD1 (6 bases). V shed 0 bases and J shed 0 bases, with 21 bases lying between them. The CDR3 is 20 residues long. Germline V lookup: CDR1 SGHVS, CDR2 FNYEAQ. CDR3 bases: TGTGCCAGCAGCTTAGCGGGAGTCGACAGGTTCATGAGCTCTGGAAACACCATATATTTT. Protein sequence: CASSLAGVDRFMSSGNTIYF.

The chain combines TRBV19 with TRBJ2-5; 7 nucleotides line up with TRBD1. V trimming: 5 bases; J trimming: 4 bases; junction bases outside the gene matches: 4. Germline loops: CDR1 LNHDA, CDR2 SQIVND (reference sequence). The CDR3 is made up of 13 amino acids. The DNA for the CDR3 is TGTGCCAGTAGTTTGAGGGGGCGAGAGACCCAGTACTTC. Its protein is CASSLRGRETQYF.

The chain links TRBV15 to TRBJ1-6; TRBD1 aligns across 7 bases. Per germline, CDR1 LNHNV and CDR2 YYDKDF (reference sequence). This CDR3 contains 16 residues. The trim removed 0 bases at V and 9 bases at J, leaving 8 bases unmatched. CDR3 sequence: CATSRDAAGGSSPLHF. The CDR3 region has the DNA TGTGCCACCAGCAGAGATGCGGCAGGGGGATCTTCACCCCTCCACTTT.

The gene calls are TRBV5-4 and TRBJ2-2; 8 bases align to TRBD2. Germline assignment: CDR1 SGHNT and CDR2 YYREEE (reference sequence). The CDR3 extends over 17 amino acids. The V gene end was trimmed by 0 bases and the J gene end by 6 bases; junction bases not matched to a gene: 10. The CDR3 nucleotides are TGTGCCAGCAGCTTGGTTCGGGAGGGCCTTATAGCCGGGGAGCTGTTTTTT. Translated, it gives CASSLVREGLIAGELFF.

The chain uses TRBV29-1 and TRBJ2-1, with 10 nucleotides matching TRBD1. This CDR3 is built from 14 residues. Looked up from germline, CDR1 is SQVTM and CDR2 is ANQGSEA. V lost 7 bases to trimming and J lost 4 bases; unmatched junction nucleotides: 7. This CDR3 reads CSGGDRGFYNEQFF. CDR3 coding DNA: TGCAGCGGAGGGGACAGGGGCTTTTACAATGAGCAGTTCTTC.

This clone was picked up a small number of times. The chain combines TRBV28 with TRBJ1-2, with a possible D match to TRBD1 (6 bases). The ends were cut back, 3 bases at V and 4 bases at J, with 18 bases in the middle. Germline loops: CDR1 MDHEN, CDR2 SYDVKM. CDR3 length: 16 residues. CDR3 loop: CASSFGGRQGTYGYTF. For the CDR3, the DNA is TGTGCCAGCAGTTTTGGGGGTAGGCAGGGGACCTATGGCTACACCTTC.